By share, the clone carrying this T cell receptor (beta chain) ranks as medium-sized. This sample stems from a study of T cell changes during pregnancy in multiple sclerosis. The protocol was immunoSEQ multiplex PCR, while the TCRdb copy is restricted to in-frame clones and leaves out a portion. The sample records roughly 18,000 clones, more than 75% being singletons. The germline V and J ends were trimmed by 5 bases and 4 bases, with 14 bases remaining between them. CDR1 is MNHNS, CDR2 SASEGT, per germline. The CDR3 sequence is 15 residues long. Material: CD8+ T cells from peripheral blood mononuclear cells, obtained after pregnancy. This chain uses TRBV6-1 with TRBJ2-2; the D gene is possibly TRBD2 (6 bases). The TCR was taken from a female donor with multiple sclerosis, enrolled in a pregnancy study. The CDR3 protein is CASSTGETSTGELFF. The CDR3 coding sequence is TGTGCCAGCAGTACGGGGGAGACGAGCACCGGGGAGCTGTTTTTT.